Presented here are 2 T cell receptor beta chains from one specimen sequenced in a study of cytomegalovirus exposure and HLA in healthy donors. Primers for the PCR totalled 60 Vbeta and 13 Jbeta. TCRdb's copy holds only in-frame clones and misses some; the assay was immunoSEQ multiplex PCR. The sample consists of about 160,000 clones, 75% to 90% of them appearing once. The sample comprised PBMCs. These receptors originate from a woman younger than 30 in good health and CMV-seronegative.

CDR3 in DNA: TGTGCCAGCAGTGAGGTGGCTGGCACTGAAGCTTTCTTT. Protein product: CASSEVAGTEAFF. The chain couples TRBV2 to TRBJ1-1; no clear D gene. The V end was cut by 3 bases, the J end by 4 bases, with 9 bases between. The CDR3 is 13 residues long. Germline CDR1 SNHLY, CDR2 FYNNEI.

J is TRBJ2-5 and V is TRBV10-3; 10 bases agree with TRBD2. The germline gives CDR1 ENHRY, CDR2 SYGVKD. This CDR3 is built from 13 residues. After removal of 8 bases from V and 4 bases from J, the junction contained 4 bases not matched to a gene. CDR3 amino acids: CAIGLAGAETQYF. The CDR3, as DNA: TGTGCCATCGGGCTAGCGGGAGCAGAGACCCAGTACTTC.